Below, one T cell receptor beta chain is given with its context. TCRdb's table, derived via immunoSEQ multiplex PCR, lists solely in-frame clones and lacks some. The sample records 150,000 to 180,000 clones, 86% being singletons. This sample was included in a study of cytomegalovirus exposure and HLA in healthy donors. The donors were in the roughly 130-subject validation cohort; that cohort was separate from the roughly 700-subject first cohort. The CDR3 sequence is 14 residues long. The V and J ends lost 0 bases and 8 bases respectively, with 9 bases between them. Germline V gene sequence: CDR1 SGDLS, CDR2 YYNGEE.

The chain recombines TRBV9 with TRBJ1-6, with D perhaps matching TRBD1 (5 bases). This TCR was sampled from a human donor in good health. The sample comprised PBMCs. The CDR3 region is CASSVVDSHSPLHF. The CDR3 DNA reads TGTGCCAGCAGCGTAGTTGACAGCCATTCACCCCTCCACTTT.